This T cell receptor beta chain was captured by sequencing in a study of identical twins. This clonotype was counted at least ten times. In TCRdb, the 5' RACE reads were re-called with MiXCR into one record per CDR3 protein. The top ten hold about 1.8% of the sample, which has hundreds of thousands of distinct CDR3 sequences, over 5% seen once. CDR1 is DFQATT and CDR2 is SNEGSKA in the germline V gene (reference sequence). CDR3 length: 15 amino acids. The ends lost 3 bases at V and 7 bases at J; junction bases unmatched: 7. This rearrangement joins TRBV20-1 to TRBJ2-1; 12 nucleotides line up with TRBD2. Sequenced material: naive T cells sorted from blood. This TCR came from a man aged 18 to 30 in good health. CDR3 loop: CSASASGRARNEQFF. CDR3 coding DNA: TGCAGTGCTAGTGCTAGCGGGAGGGCCAGAAATGAGCAGTTCTTC.